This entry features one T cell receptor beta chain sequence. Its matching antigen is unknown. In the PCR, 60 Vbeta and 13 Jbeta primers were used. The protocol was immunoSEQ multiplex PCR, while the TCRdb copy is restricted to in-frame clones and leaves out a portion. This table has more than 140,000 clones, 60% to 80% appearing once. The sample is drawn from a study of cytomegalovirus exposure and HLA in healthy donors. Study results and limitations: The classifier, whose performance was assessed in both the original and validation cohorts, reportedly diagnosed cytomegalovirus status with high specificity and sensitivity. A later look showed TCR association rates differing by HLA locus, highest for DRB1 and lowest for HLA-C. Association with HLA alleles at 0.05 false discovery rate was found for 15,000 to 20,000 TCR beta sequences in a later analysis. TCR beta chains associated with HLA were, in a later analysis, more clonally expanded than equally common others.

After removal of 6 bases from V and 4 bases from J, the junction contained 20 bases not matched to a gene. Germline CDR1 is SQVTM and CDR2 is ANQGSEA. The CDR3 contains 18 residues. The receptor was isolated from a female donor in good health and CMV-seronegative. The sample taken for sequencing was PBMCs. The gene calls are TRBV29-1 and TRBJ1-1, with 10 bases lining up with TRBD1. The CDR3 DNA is TGCAGCGTCATACTATCGACAGGGGGCGAATCGCTGGGCACTGAAGCTTTCTTT. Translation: CSVILSTGGESLGTEAFF.